The clone carrying this T cell receptor beta chain appeared a few times. Its target is not known. This entry belongs to a study of CD8+CD57+ T cells in acquired aplastic anemia. Study-level background: Yields of DNA that came from sorted CD4+ and CD8+ cells averaged around 3 ug.

Regarding the study as a whole: Comparison of patients with controls identified approximately 28 shared CD8+ CDR3 sequences. A significant difference in CD8+ Simpson's diversity between patients and controls was not found.

Profiling that covered TCR beta VDJ and CDR3 relied on genomic DNA as its template. TCRdb called the reads again in MiXCR, with one record for every CDR3 protein. This sample yields 200,000 or so distinct CDR3 sequences, of which over 60% are seen a single time; just over 45% belongs to the top ten. The CDR3 length is 18 residues. V lost 0 bases to trimming and J lost 0 bases; unmatched junction nucleotides: 5. CDR1 is LGHNA and CDR2 is YSLEER in the germline V gene. Sequencing was performed on sorted CD4+, CD8+, or CD8+CD57+ T cells (not recorded which) from PBMCs. This sequence was found in a human donor with severe aplastic anemia or a healthy control (not recorded which). This chain uses TRBV4-3 with TRBJ2-1; 10 nucleotides line up with TRBD2. The chain's CDR3 is CASSQEHTSGISYNEQFF. CDR3 nucleotide sequence: TGCGCCAGCAGCCAAGAACATACTAGCGGGATCTCCTACAATGAGCAGTTCTTC.